This T cell receptor beta chain was captured by sequencing in a study of T-cell reconstitution after alpha-beta-depleted transplantation in children. Study outcomes and limitations: At around two months after transplant, the alpha-beta T cells were reportedly derived from several hundred expanded clones that came from non-depleted graft cells. Where some patients showed high TCRbeta diversity at day 60, it came from recipient T cells and thymic progenitors that had survived. It was newly produced T cells that mostly accounted for T-cell counts and diversity one year after transplant.

The CDR3 loop spans 14 amino acids. V was shortened by 1 base and J by 4 bases, with 8 bases between the two germline ends. The authors prepared the TCRbeta library with unique molecular identifiers. TCRdb redid the calling of the PCR reads with MiXCR, one entry per CDR3 protein. The data show 600,000 to 700,000 distinct CDR3 sequences, about an eighth seen once. For this clonotype: The antigen is unknown.

This receptor was taken from a girl aged 2 to 10 with congenital amegakaryocytic thrombocytopenia, due to receive a stem cell transplant. The sequences come from PBMCs, collected before TCRalphabeta/CD19-depleted stem cell transplant. The chain has TRBV12-3 or TRBV12-4 and TRBJ2-1; the D is unclear. The CDR3 loop reads CASSLVVRYNEQFF. CDR3 nucleotides: TGTGCCAGCAGTTTAGTCGTCCGTTACAATGAGCAGTTCTTC.